These 31 T cell receptor beta chains came from one sample sequenced in a study of blood T cells in healthy people across ages. It was with a sample-barcoded 5' primer and a J-beta primer mix that a second PCR of roughly 7 to 11 cycles was run. TCRdb reanalysed the 5' RACE reads using MiXCR and keeps one entry per CDR3 protein. The repertoire holds hundreds of thousands of distinct CDR3 sequences, over 40% seen once, with about 30% in the top ten. Sequenced input: blood. The receptor set was obtained from an elderly man in good health.

This clonotype appeared a few times. The V and J genes are TRBV20-1 and TRBJ2-5; 8 bases map to TRBD2. The ends lost 5 bases at V and 11 bases at J; junction bases unmatched: 19. Germline V gene sequence: CDR1 DFQATT, CDR2 SNEGSKA (reference sequence). CDR3 length: 15 amino acids. The CDR3 reads CSAPHGGEWQSLQYF. The CDR3 region has the DNA TGCAGTGCTCCCCACGGGGGGGAGTGGCAGTCGCTGCAGTACTTC.

Only a few counts were recorded for this clonotype. The chain recombines TRBV20-1 with TRBJ2-7, with 7 bases matching TRBD1. V shed 6 bases and J 2 bases; nucleotides not matched to a gene: 4. CDR1 is DFQATT, CDR2 SNEGSKA, per germline (reference sequence). The CDR3 is 12 residues long. This CDR3 is CSAQGTAYEQYF. The CDR3 nucleotides read TGCAGTGCCCAGGGGACAGCCTACGAGCAGTACTTC.

This clonotype was counted a few times. This chain uses TRBV19 with TRBJ1-5, with D possibly being TRBD1 (6 bases). There are 13 residues in the CDR3. The germline V gene encodes CDR1 LNHDA and CDR2 SQIVND (reference sequence). The V gene lost 7 bases and the J gene lost 5 bases, with 12 bases spanning the gap. The CDR3 loop is CASNREVDQPQHF. CDR3 nucleotide sequence: TGTGCCAGTAACAGGGAAGTCGATCAGCCCCAGCATTTT.

This chain joins TRBV19 and TRBJ2-4, with TRBD2 matching over 7 bases. Germline CDR1 reads LNHDA; CDR2 reads SQIVND (reference sequence). V dropped 5 bases and J dropped 5; count of bases not matched to a gene: 3. CDR3 size: 13 residues. The CDR3: CASSRLAENIQYF. As DNA, the CDR3 is TGTGCCAGTAGTCGTCTAGCGGAAAACATTCAGTACTTC. Looking up the rest from reference TRBV19 and TRBJ2-4 gives the full variable domain: DGGITQSPKYLFRKEGQNVTLSCEQNLNHDAMYWYRQDPGQGLRLIYYSQIVNDFQKGDIAEGYSVSREKKESFPLTVTSAQKNPTAFYLCASSRLAENIQYFGAGTRLSVL.

This clonotype came up many times. The chain has TRBV7-2 and TRBJ2-5; D might be TRBD1 (5 bases). The CDR3 consists of 14 residues. Trimming removed 1 base at V and 3 bases at J, with 9 bases between. CDR1 and CDR2 (germline): SGHTA, FQGNSA. The CDR3 nucleotides are TGTGCCAGCAGCTTAGGGGTAGGGGAAGAGACCCAGTACTTC. As protein: CASSLGVGEETQYF.

In this sample, this clonotype turned up many times. V usage is TRBV12-3 or TRBV12-4 and J usage is TRBJ2-5; 7 nucleotides line up with TRBD1. This CDR3 is built from 13 residues. V was pared by 6 bases and J by 5 bases, with 6 bases of the junction left unmatched. As DNA, the CDR3 is TGTGCCAGCAGCCTAAACAGGGGCGAGACCCAGTACTTC. It codes for CASSLNRGETQYF.

The chain uses TRBV7-9 and TRBJ2-4; D is tentatively TRBD1 or TRBD2 (5 bases each). The J call is doubtful: the DNA matches TRBJ2-7 better. The CDR3 covers 15 residues. The germline V gene encodes CDR1 SEHNR and CDR2 FQNEAQ (reference sequence). This CDR3 reads CASSRDGDLGYEQYF. The CDR3 DNA reads TGTGCCAGCAGCCGGGACGGGGATCTCGGCTACGAGCAGTACTTC.

J is TRBJ2-4 and V is TRBV6-5; 14 bases align to TRBD2. The J call is doubtful: the DNA matches TRBJ2-7 better. CDR3 size: 15 residues. Germline V CDR1 and CDR2: MNHEY, SVGAGI. CDR3 sequence reads: CASSYPGLAGVEQYF. The CDR3 DNA reads TGTGCCAGCAGTTACCCGGGACTAGCGGGAGTCGAGCAGTACTTC.

This clonotype was seen at least ten times. The chain couples TRBV29-1 to TRBJ2-7; 9 bases match TRBD1. The germline CDR1 and CDR2 sequences are SQVTM and ANQGSEA. Trimming at V came to 4 bases and at J to 4 bases, leaving 5 bases not matched to a gene. This CDR3 is 13 amino acids long. The CDR3 sequence: CSVGTGVQYEQYF. The CDR3 nucleotides read TGCAGCGTTGGGACAGGGGTTCAGTACGAGCAGTACTTC.

The sample holds many counts of this clonotype. The genes are TRBV5-1 and TRBJ2-1, with TRBD1 identical over 10 bases. Germline V gene lookup returns CDR1 SGHRS and CDR2 YFSETQ. The CDR3 totals 14 residues. The V and J ends lost 2 bases and 9 bases, in that order; junction bases with no gene match: 5. Written as DNA, the CDR3 is TGCGCCAGCAGCTTCGACAGGGGGCGCAGTGAGCAGTTCTTC. It specifies CASSFDRGRSEQFF.

This chain uses TRBV20-1 with TRBJ1-2, with 9 bases fitting TRBD1. Per germline, CDR1 DFQATT and CDR2 SNEGSKA (reference sequence). Trimming removed 4 bases from V and 5 bases from J; junction bases left unmatched: 2. This CDR3 comprises 12 residues. The CDR3 loop reads CSAKDRGYGYTF. CDR3 nucleotide sequence: TGCAGTGCTAAGGACAGGGGATATGGCTACACCTTC.

The V call is TRBV29-1, the J call TRBJ2-5, with 9 positions matching TRBD1. Germline values: CDR1 SQVTM, CDR2 ANQGSEA. This CDR3 region has 16 residues. The J segment lost 1 base and the V segment lost 4 bases, leaving 10 bases of the junction unmatched. DNA of the CDR3: TGCAGCGTTGTAGGCTTCGGGGGACAGGGCCAAGAGACCCAGTACTTC. It yields the protein CSVVGFGGQGQETQYF.

The chain joins TRBV20-1 to TRBJ2-3; 9 bases line up with TRBD2. CDR1 and CDR2 (germline): DFQATT, SNEGSKA (reference sequence). Unmatched junction bases numbered 11, after V lost 5 bases and J lost 2 bases. The CDR3 is made up of 16 amino acids. This chain's CDR3 is CSAGGVAGEDTDTQYF. The CDR3 coding sequence is TGCAGTGCTGGAGGGGTAGCGGGGGAAGACACAGATACGCAGTATTTT.

The chain is built from TRBV10-2 and TRBJ1-1; D gene uncertain. The CDR3 is 15 amino acids. Germline assignment: CDR1 WSHSY and CDR2 SAAADI. The V and J ends lost 6 bases and 0 bases respectively, with 14 bases between them. CDR3 sequence reads: CASSSPGRLNTEAFF. CDR3 in DNA: TGCGCCAGCAGCTCCCCTGGACGGTTGAACACTGAAGCTTTCTTT.

As concerns this clonotype: Since a much larger clone is just one base distant, this may be a read error. The chain links TRBV29-1 to TRBJ2-3, with 12 positions matching TRBD1. CDR3 length equals 14 residues. The V gene's germline CDR1 is SQVTM and CDR2 ANQGSEA. CDR3: CGVGTGGLEDTQYF. DNA for the CDR3: TGCGGCGTTGGGACAGGGGGCCTTGAAGATACGCAGTATTTT.

The chain joins TRBV6-1 to TRBJ2-3; D possibly corresponds to TRBD1 (6 bases). The V gene lost 5 bases and the J gene lost 0 bases, with 12 bases spanning the gap. Germline-derived CDR1 and CDR2 are MNHNS and SASEGT. The CDR3 sequence is 15 residues long. The CDR3 coding sequence is TGTGCCAGCAGTTCCATCGACAGGAGCACAGATACGCAGTATTTT. As protein: CASSSIDRSTDTQYF.

This clonotype has just a few counts. The chain uses TRBV2 and TRBJ2-3; 8 bases are shared with TRBD1. CDR3 length: 15 amino acids. V gave up 4 bases and J gave up 1 base; unmatched junction bases: 4. Germline loops: CDR1 SNHLY, CDR2 FYNNEI. DNA for the CDR3: TGTGCCAGCAGTGGACAGGGGACAGGCACAGATACGCAGTATTTT. This sequence encodes CASSGQGTGTDTQYF.

The V and J genes are TRBV10-3 and TRBJ2-1; no clear D. Germline V gene sequence: CDR1 ENHRY, CDR2 SYGVKD. Between the trimmed V and J ends, which lost 4 bases and 8 bases, there was a span of 9 bases. The CDR3 contains 12 residues. The CDR3 is CAISGLEDEQFF. CDR3 nucleotides: TGTGCCATCAGTGGTCTTGAGGATGAGCAGTTCTTC.

There are a few counts of this clonotype. CDR3 residues: CSVFPSSGGYTF. The DNA for the CDR3 is TGCAGCGTTTTTCCGTCCTCGGGGGGCTACACCTTC. V usage is TRBV29-1 and J usage is TRBJ1-2; D gene uncertain. The CDR3 is 12 residues long. The V and J ends lost 5 bases and 8 bases respectively, with 15 bases between them. Germline assignment: CDR1 SQVTM and CDR2 ANQGSEA.

This chain links TRBV7-2 with TRBJ1-1; D possibly corresponds to TRBD1 (5 bases). Trimming removed 7 bases at V and 4 bases at J, with 19 bases between. This CDR3 is built from 15 residues. CDR1 is SGHTA, CDR2 FQGNSA, per germline. CDR3 sequence (DNA): TGTGCCAGCATCATTTTGGGGCAGGGTCGCACTGAAGCTTTCTTT. It yields the protein CASIILGQGRTEAFF.

This CDR3 reads CASREQGTNYGYTF. The CDR3 DNA follows: TGTGCCAGCAGGGAACAGGGGACTAACTATGGCTACACCTTC. The genes are TRBV7-2 and TRBJ1-2, with 7 nucleotides matching TRBD1. The V and J ends lost 6 bases and 0 bases, in that order; junction bases with no gene match: 4. The germline gives CDR1 SGHTA, CDR2 FQGNSA. This CDR3 comprises 14 residues.

The V and J genes are TRBV11-2 and TRBJ2-3; 7 bases are a match to TRBD2. There are 15 residues in the CDR3. Germline CDR1 reads SGHAT; CDR2 reads FQNNGV. V gave up 2 bases and J gave up 3 bases; unmatched junction bases: 5. The CDR3 region has the DNA TGTGCCAGCAGCTTACGCGGGAGCTCAACAGATACGCAGTATTTT. It encodes CASSLRGSSTDTQYF.

This clonotype has a handful of counts. The chain links TRBV27 to TRBJ2-5, with 7 bases matching TRBD2. V was pared by 4 bases and J by 11 bases, with 10 bases of the junction left unmatched. Germline assignment: CDR1 MNHEY and CDR2 SMNVEV (reference sequence). This CDR3 spans 13 amino acids. The chain's CDR3 is CASSWRERYEQYF. The CDR3 nucleotides read TGTGCCAGCAGTTGGCGGGAGAGGTATGAGCAGTACTTC.

The V gene is TRBV29-1, the J gene TRBJ2-1, with D uncertain. The CDR3 runs to 12 residues. Germline-derived CDR1 and CDR2 are SQVTM and ANQGSEA. V dropped 6 bases and J dropped 7 bases, with 13 bases sitting between them. The CDR3: CSVARAKNEQFF. CDR3 sequence (DNA): TGCAGCGTCGCCAGAGCGAAAAATGAGCAGTTCTTC.

CDR3: CASRQGGYSPLHF. CDR3 DNA sequence: TGTGCCAGCAGACAGGGGGGGTATTCACCCCTCCACTTT. V usage is TRBV12-3 or TRBV12-4 and J usage is TRBJ1-6; 8 bases line up with TRBD1. This CDR3 spans 13 amino acids. Trimming cost V 6 bases and J 8 bases; bases outside gene matches: 3.

This clonotype was observed a few times. No DNA is shown, since the ends of the CDR3 on it are uncertain; the CDR3 is the one TCRdb lists. The chain recombines TRBV29-1 with TRBJ1-2; the listed D gene, TRBD1, was not tested against the DNA. The CDR3 comprises 13 residues, both ends counted. The germline V gene has CDR1 SQVTM and CDR2 ANQGSEA. The CDR3 is CSVAAGAGYGHTF.

This clonotype was counted a few times. The chain recombines TRBV29-1 with TRBJ2-7, with D unclear. Between the trimmed V and J ends, which lost 4 bases and 2 bases, there was a span of 12 bases. CDR1 is SQVTM, CDR2 ANQGSEA, per germline. The CDR3 covers 13 residues. CDR3 loop: CSVGLTGTYEQYF. CDR3 DNA: TGCAGCGTTGGCCTTACGGGTACCTACGAGCAGTACTTC.

The rearrangement uses TRBV7-2 and TRBJ2-5, with D perhaps matching TRBD2 (6 bases). The ends were cut back, 6 bases at V and 1 base at J, with 15 bases in the middle. The CDR3 runs to 15 residues. Germline V gives CDR1 SGHTA, CDR2 FQGNSA. The CDR3 DNA reads as TGTGCCAGCAGTCCGGAGCGGGTCCGCCAAGAGACCCAGTACTTC. Encoded protein: CASSPERVRQETQYF. The full variable domain, rest sourced from reference TRBV7-2 and TRBJ2-5, is GAGVSQSPSNKVTEKGKDVELRCDPISGHTALYWYRQSLGQGLEFLIYFQGNSAPDKSGLPSDRFSAERTGGSVSTLTIQRTQQEDSAVYLCASSPERVRQETQYFGPGTRLLVL.

This clonotype was recorded many times. This sequence joins TRBV24-1 and TRBJ2-1, with 9 positions matching TRBD2. The J call is doubtful: the DNA matches TRBJ2-7 better. The CDR3 has 18 residues. Germline V CDR1 and CDR2: KGHDR, SFDVKD. This CDR3 reads CATSDSLLAGLSYNEQYF. The CDR3, as DNA: TGTGCCACCAGTGATTCTTTACTAGCGGGTCTCTCCTACAATGAGCAGTACTTC.

J is TRBJ1-5 and V is TRBV20-1, with D possibly matching TRBD1 (6 bases). Trimming stripped 5 bases from V and 8 bases from J, with 19 bases between. There are 14 residues in the CDR3. Germline CDR1 DFQATT, CDR2 SNEGSKA (reference sequence). The CDR3 reads CSALLQGGGEPQHF. CDR3 nucleotides: TGCAGTGCTCTCTTACAGGGAGGGGGGGAGCCCCAGCATTTT.

The rearrangement uses TRBV28 and TRBJ1-2; TRBD1 might be the D (5 bases). The CDR3 totals 17 residues. Deletions cut 4 bases from V and 0 bases from J, with 18 bases between. Per the germline V gene, CDR1 is MDHEN and CDR2 is SYDVKM. The CDR3 DNA follows: TGTGCCAGCAGTTGGGCCCAGGGACGGCGAACTAACTATGGCTACACCTTC. It is translated as CASSWAQGRRTNYGYTF.